This T cell receptor beta chain was sequenced for a study of blood T cell repertoires in COVID-19. Study information: Nucleic acid was either cDNA or gDNA, and it came from T cells, B-cell-depleted T cells, or PBMCs.

Germline V gene sequence: CDR1 MDHEN, CDR2 SYDVKM. The CDR3 spans 17 residues. V shed 5 bases, J shed 6 bases, and the junction held 16 bases outside the gene matches. Authors' processing steps: The assay estimated nucleated cells by amplifying reference gene primers. Profiled with immunoSEQ multiplex PCR; TCRdb holds only in-frame clones, not every one. The D gene and trimming were derived from the DNA, and the V and J assignments and clone size from that table. The sample shows 160,000 or so clones, approximately 91% of them seen only once. This clonotype was obtained from a man aged 18 to 30 with acute or convalescent COVID-19. The material sequenced was peripheral blood. The chain carries TRBV28 and TRBJ1-1; 9 bases align to TRBD1. The chain's CDR3 is CASSTTGTGLYLPEAFF. CDR3 bases: TGTGCCAGCAGTACAACAGGGACAGGGCTTTATCTCCCTGAAGCTTTCTTT.